The rows below give T cell receptor beta chains drawn from one sample of a study of PD-1 blockade in classical Hodgkin lymphoma. TCRdb's table, derived via immunoSEQ multiplex PCR, lists solely in-frame clones and lacks some. Counted here are about 41,000 clones, 76% occurring once; the ten biggest clones make up 20% to 25%. This sample comprised peripheral blood mononuclear cells (PBMCs), obtained at baseline. Receptor source: a human donor with classical Hodgkin lymphoma. CDR3s include the opening cysteine and the closing phenylalanine or tryptophan. The order of the fields is V gene, clone size, J gene, D gene, CDR3 DNA, CDR3 protein. D genes are given only for firm matches. For some rows the clone size is stated as once, few or many, or as a class when expanded; others skip it.

TRBV7-9	.	TRBJ1-2	TRBD1	TGTGCCAGCAGCTTAAAGGGAGACAGGGAGGACGGCTACACCTTC	CASSLKGDREDGYTF
TRBV6-5	.	TRBJ2-2	.	TGTGCCAGCAGTTACTCGTACGGAGGGGCCGGGGAGCTGTTTTTT	CASSYSYGGAGELFF
TRBV6-5	.	TRBJ1-2	.	TGTGCCAGCACGATAAACCCTAACTATGGCTACACCTTC	CASTINPNYGYTF
TRBV19	once	TRBJ1-3	.	TGTGCCAGTAGCCCACTACCAGGGACTGGAAACACCATATATTTT	CASSPLPGTGNTIYF
TRBV28	.	TRBJ2-5	.	TGTGCCACCAAGACCGTTGGGGAGACCCAGTACTTC	CATKTVGETQYF
TRBV18	few	TRBJ1-5	.	TGTGCCAGCTCACCACAGGGGGACAATCAGCCCCAGCATTTT	CASSPQGDNQPQHF
TRBV9	many	TRBJ2-7	TRBD1	TGTGCCAGCAGCGTAGACAGGGGGTACGAGCAGTACTTC	CASSVDRGYEQYF
TRBV5-1	.	TRBJ2-3	TRBD2	TGCGCCAGCAGCCCAAGGACTAGCGGGTGGGTAGATACGCAGTATTTT	CASSPRTSGWVDTQYF
TRBV19	.	TRBJ2-7	.	TGTGCCAGTAGCGACTTCTACGAGCAGTACTTC	CASSDFYEQYF
TRBV19	.	TRBJ1-1	.	TGTGCCACTTGGGCAGGACGGCTGAACACTGAAGCTTTCTTT	CATWAGRLNTEAFF
TRBV7-9	.	TRBJ2-1	.	TGTGCCAGCAGCTTAGGGTACAATGAGCAGTTCTTC	CASSLGYNEQFF
TRBV30	.	TRBJ2-5	.	TGTGCCTGGAGTCGGGGACTCACCCTGACAAAAGAGACCCAGTACTTC	CAWSRGLTLTKETQYF
TRBV10-3	.	TRBJ1-4	.	TGTGCCATCAGTGGGATCAGTATGGGTGAAAAACTGTTTTTT	CAISGISMGEKLFF
TRBV7-9	.	TRBJ1-1	.	TGTGCCAGCAGCTCTGTCACTAAGAACACTGAAGCTTTCTTT	CASSSVTKNTEAFF
TRBV7-9	few	TRBJ1-1	.	TGTGCCAGCAGCTCATTCGGAGGGGGGCATGAAGGGACTGAAGCTTTCTTT	CASSSFGGGHEGTEAFF
TRBV27	.	TRBJ2-7	.	TGTGCCAGCAGTTTAGGAGGGGGAACTCTCTACGAGCAGTACTTC	CASSLGGGTLYEQYF
TRBV7-1	.	TRBJ2-2	TRBD2	TGTGCCAGCAGCTTGGACCGGGCGGGAGTTGTCACCGGGGAGCTGTTTTTT	CASSLDRAGVVTGELFF
TRBV7-2	.	TRBJ1-3	TRBD1	TGTGCCAGCAGCCCCGGACAGGGAGGATCTGGAAACACCATATATTTT	CASSPGQGGSGNTIYF
TRBV28	.	TRBJ2-7	TRBD2	TGTGCCAGCAGCCCCCCGGCTAGCGGGAGGCGGCACGAGCAGTACTTC	CASSPPASGRRHEQYF
TRBV25-1	few	TRBJ2-1	.	TGTGCCAGCAGCCCCTGGGAACAGTTCAATCCCTACAATGAGCAGTTCTTC	CASSPWEQFNPYNEQFF
TRBV19	.	TRBJ1-5	.	TGTGCCAGTAAGTCGCCACAGAGGAGGCAGCCCCAGCATTTT	CASKSPQRRQPQHF
TRBV6-5	.	TRBJ1-1	.	TGTGCCAGCAGTTACTCGTTCGGGCCTGGGACTGAAGCTTTCTTT	CASSYSFGPGTEAFF
TRBV5-1	.	TRBJ2-3	TRBD2	TGCGCCAGCAGCTTCAACTCCCTAGCGGGAGTTGGAGATACGCAGTATTTT	CASSFNSLAGVGDTQYF
TRBV19	few	TRBJ1-2	.	TGTGCCAGTAGTGAACAGGGAAACTATGGCTACACCTTC	CASSEQGNYGYTF
TRBV7-2	.	TRBJ1-2	.	TGTGCCAGCAGCTTAGTCGGGGGCGACTATGGCTACACCTTC	CASSLVGGDYGYTF
TRBV27	.	TRBJ1-2	TRBD1	TGTGCCAGCAGTTTTCAGGGGGGAGGTGGCTACACCTTC	CASSFQGGGGYTF
TRBV7-8	.	TRBJ1-1	.	TGTGCCAGCAGCTTAGGGGTGGCCACTGAAGCTTTCTTT	CASSLGVATEAFF
TRBV7-2	.	TRBJ2-3	.	TGTGCCAGCAGCCTTGACGGGAGCACAGATACGCAGTATTTT	CASSLDGSTDTQYF
TRBV7-9	.	TRBJ2-7	.	TGTGCCAGCAGCTTGAAGGACAGTTCCCCTCAGTACTTC	CASSLKDSSPQYF
TRBV28	.	TRBJ1-1	TRBD1	TGTGCCAGCAGTTTTCAGGGGGCCTTTCCGGACACTGAAGCTTTCTTT	CASSFQGAFPDTEAFF
TRBV7-3	.	TRBJ2-3	TRBD1	TGTGCCAGCAGCTTTGGGACAGGGGCAGATACGCAGTATTTT	CASSFGTGADTQYF
TRBV5-6	.	TRBJ2-5	TRBD1	TGTGCCAGCAGCCTACAGGGGTTGGAGACCCAGTACTTC	CASSLQGLETQYF
TRBV4-2	.	TRBJ2-3	TRBD2	TGTGCCAGCAGCCACCCGGCCGGACTAGCGGGAGGGCCCTCAGATGATACGCAGTATTTT	CASSHPAGLAGGPSDDTQYF
TRBV5-1	.	TRBJ2-5	TRBD1	TGCGCCAGCAGCTTTCAATTGGGACAGCAAGAGACCCAGTACTTC	CASSFQLGQQETQYF
TRBV12-5	.	TRBJ2-1	TRBD2	TGTGCTAGTGGTTTGCGCCTAGCGGGGCGCTATGAGCAGTTCTTC	CASGLRLAGRYEQFF
TRBV19	.	TRBJ1-1	.	TGTGCCAGTAGTCTCTCCGGGGCGAACACTGAAGCTTTCTTT	CASSLSGANTEAFF
TRBV19	.	TRBJ1-1	.	TGTGCCAGTAGTATAGTCACAAAGAACACTGAAGCTTTCTTT	CASSIVTKNTEAFF
TRBV6-1	.	TRBJ2-7	.	TGTGCCAGCAGTGAAGCTCTGGACGGGCAAAGCTCCTACGAGCAGTACTTC	CASSEALDGQSSYEQYF
TRBV19	.	TRBJ1-5	.	TGTGCCAGCATTTCAAACAGGGCGAGCAATCAGCCCCAGCATTTT	CASISNRASNQPQHF
TRBV7-2	.	TRBJ2-1	.	TGTGCCAGCAGCCTTAGACAGGCCGTCGAGCAGTTCTTC	CASSLRQAVEQFF
TRBV5-1	.	TRBJ2-7	.	TGCGCCAGCAGCTTGGTACAGGCTGGCGAGCAGTACTTC	CASSLVQAGEQYF
TRBV29-1	.	TRBJ2-2	.	TGCAGCCAGTTAGGTAGGACCGGGGAGCTGTTTTTT	CSQLGRTGELFF
TRBV18	many	TRBJ2-7	TRBD1	TGTGCCAGCTCACCAGAGCCCGGGACAGGGTTGTCCTACGAGCAGTACTTC	CASSPEPGTGLSYEQYF
TRBV29-1	.	TRBJ1-1	.	TGCAGCGTTGATTACCAGAGGTCTGAAGCTTTCTTT	CSVDYQRSEAFF
TRBV6-1	.	TRBJ2-2	.	TGTGCCAGCATTCTTCTAGGGGGATCCGGGGAGCTGTTTTTT	CASILLGGSGELFF
TRBV29-1	many	TRBJ1-1	.	TGCAGCGCCAATATACAAGGGGGATCTGAAGCTTTCTTT	CSANIQGGSEAFF
TRBV7-9	once	TRBJ2-7	.	TGTGCCAGCAGCTTCGGAAGCTCCTACGAGCAGTACTTC	CASSFGSSYEQYF
TRBV6-5	.	TRBJ1-4	.	TGTGCCAGCAGTTACTTGTCGACCGATGAAAAACTGTTTTTT	CASSYLSTDEKLFF
TRBV7-6	.	TRBJ2-1	.	TGTGCCAGCAGCTTACAACAGGAGCAGTTCTTC	CASSLQQEQFF
TRBV7-2	few	TRBJ1-2	.	TGTGCCAGCAGCTTACGGCAAGATAACTATGGCTACACCTTC	CASSLRQDNYGYTF
TRBV30	.	TRBJ2-1	TRBD2	TGTGCCTGGGGACTAGCGGGGATTAATGAGCAGTTCTTC	CAWGLAGINEQFF
TRBV28	few	TRBJ2-7	.	TGTGCCAGCAGTTTACCGACCAGGGCGAGCTCCTACGAGCAGTACTTC	CASSLPTRASSYEQYF
TRBV27	.	TRBJ2-7	TRBD2	TGTGCCAGCAGTCCCAGTTTAGCGGGAGGCTACGAGCAGTACTTC	CASSPSLAGGYEQYF